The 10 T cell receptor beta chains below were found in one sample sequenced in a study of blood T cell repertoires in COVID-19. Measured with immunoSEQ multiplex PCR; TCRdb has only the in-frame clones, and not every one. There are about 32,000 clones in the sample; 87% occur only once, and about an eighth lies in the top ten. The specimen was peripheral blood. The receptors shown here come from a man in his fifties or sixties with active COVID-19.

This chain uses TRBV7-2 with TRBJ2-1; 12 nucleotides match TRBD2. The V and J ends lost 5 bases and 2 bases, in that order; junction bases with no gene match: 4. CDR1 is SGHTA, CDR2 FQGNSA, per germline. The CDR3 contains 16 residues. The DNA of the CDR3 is TGTGCCAGCAGCCCGCTAGCGGGAGGGACCTACAATGAGCAGTTCTTC. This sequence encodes CASSPLAGGTYNEQFF. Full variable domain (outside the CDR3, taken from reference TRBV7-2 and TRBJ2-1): GAGVSQSPSNKVTEKGKDVELRCDPISGHTALYWYRQSLGQGLEFLIYFQGNSAPDKSGLPSDRFSAERTGGSVSTLTIQRTQQEDSAVYLCASSPLAGGTYNEQFFGPGTRLTVL.

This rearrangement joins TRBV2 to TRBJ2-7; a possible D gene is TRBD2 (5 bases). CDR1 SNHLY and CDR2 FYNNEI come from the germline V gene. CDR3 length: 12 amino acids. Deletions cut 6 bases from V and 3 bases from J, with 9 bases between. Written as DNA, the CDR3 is TGTGCCAGCAGCGTTGACTACTACGAGCAGTACTTC. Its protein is CASSVDYYEQYF.

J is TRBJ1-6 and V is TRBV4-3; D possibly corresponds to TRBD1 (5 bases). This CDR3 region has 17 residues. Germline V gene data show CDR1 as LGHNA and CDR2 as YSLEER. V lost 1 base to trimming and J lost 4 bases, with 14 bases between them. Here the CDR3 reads CASSQGGSGLYNSPLHF. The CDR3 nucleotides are TGCGCCAGCAGCCAAGGGGGGTCGGGACTGTATAATTCACCCCTCCACTTT.

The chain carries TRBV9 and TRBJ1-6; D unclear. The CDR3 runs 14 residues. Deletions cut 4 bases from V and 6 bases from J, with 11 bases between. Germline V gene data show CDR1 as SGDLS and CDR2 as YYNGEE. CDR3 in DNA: TGTGCCAGCAGCCCCCAGATTGGTAATTCACCCCTCCACTTT. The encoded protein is CASSPQIGNSPLHF.

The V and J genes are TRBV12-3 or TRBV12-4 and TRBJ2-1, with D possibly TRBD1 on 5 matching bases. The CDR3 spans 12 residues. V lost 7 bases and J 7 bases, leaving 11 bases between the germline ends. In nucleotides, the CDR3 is TGTGCCAGCACCAAGGGGATGAATGAGCAGTTCTTC. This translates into CASTKGMNEQFF.

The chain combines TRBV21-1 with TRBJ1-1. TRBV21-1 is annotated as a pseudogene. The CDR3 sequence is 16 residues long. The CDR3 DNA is TGTGCCAGCAGCGCCCCAGAGGCGGGGACTGGGACTGAAGCTTTCTTT. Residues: CASSAPEAGTGTEAFF.

As DNA, the CDR3 is TGTGCCAGCTATCCCCCCCCGGGACACAGCACAGATACGCAGTATTTT. Translation: CASYPPPGHSTDTQYF. This chain uses TRBV6-6 with TRBJ2-3; D is perhaps TRBD1 (6 bases). The CDR3 covers 16 residues. CDR1 and CDR2 (germline): MNHNY, SVGAGI (reference sequence). The V gene lost 8 bases and the J gene lost 0 bases, with 18 bases spanning the gap.

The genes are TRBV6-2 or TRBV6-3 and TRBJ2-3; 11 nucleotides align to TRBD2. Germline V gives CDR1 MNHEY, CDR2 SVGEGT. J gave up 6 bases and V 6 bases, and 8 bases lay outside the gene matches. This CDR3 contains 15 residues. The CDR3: CASRPGTSGYDTQYF. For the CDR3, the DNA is TGTGCCAGCAGACCTGGGACTAGCGGTTACGATACGCAGTATTTT.

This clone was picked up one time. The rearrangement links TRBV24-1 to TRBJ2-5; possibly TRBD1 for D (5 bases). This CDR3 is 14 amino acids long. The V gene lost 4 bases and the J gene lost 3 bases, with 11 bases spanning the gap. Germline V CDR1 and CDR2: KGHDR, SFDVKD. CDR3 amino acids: CATSESGREETQYF. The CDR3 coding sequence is TGTGCCACCAGTGAGTCAGGGCGCGAAGAGACCCAGTACTTC.

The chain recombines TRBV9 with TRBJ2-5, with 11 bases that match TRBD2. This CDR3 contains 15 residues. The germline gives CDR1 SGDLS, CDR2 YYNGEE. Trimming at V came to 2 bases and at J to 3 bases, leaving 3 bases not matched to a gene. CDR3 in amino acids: CASSVLGLAEETQYF. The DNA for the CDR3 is TGTGCCAGCAGCGTTCTGGGACTAGCGGAAGAGACCCAGTACTTC.